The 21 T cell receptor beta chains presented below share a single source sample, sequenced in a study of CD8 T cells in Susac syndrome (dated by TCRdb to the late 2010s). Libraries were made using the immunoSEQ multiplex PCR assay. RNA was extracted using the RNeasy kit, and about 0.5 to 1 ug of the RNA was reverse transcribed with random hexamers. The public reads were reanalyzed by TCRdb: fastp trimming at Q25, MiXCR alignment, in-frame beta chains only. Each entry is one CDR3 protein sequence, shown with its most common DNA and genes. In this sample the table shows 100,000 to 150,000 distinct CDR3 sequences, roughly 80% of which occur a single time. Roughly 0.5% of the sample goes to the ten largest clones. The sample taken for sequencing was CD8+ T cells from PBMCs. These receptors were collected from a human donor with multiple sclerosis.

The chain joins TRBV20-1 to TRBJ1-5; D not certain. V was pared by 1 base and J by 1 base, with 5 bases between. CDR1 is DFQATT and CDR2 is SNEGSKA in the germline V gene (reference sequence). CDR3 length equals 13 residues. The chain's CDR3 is CSARVESNQPQHF. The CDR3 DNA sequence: TGCAGTGCTAGAGTAGAGAGCAATCAGCCCCAGCATTTT.

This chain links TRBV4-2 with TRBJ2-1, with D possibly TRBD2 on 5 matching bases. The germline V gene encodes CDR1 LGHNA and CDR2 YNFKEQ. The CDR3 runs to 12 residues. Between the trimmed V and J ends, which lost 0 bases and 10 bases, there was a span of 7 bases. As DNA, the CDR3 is TGTGCCAGCAGCCAAGATACGGGAGAGCAGTTCTTC. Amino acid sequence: CASSQDTGEQFF.

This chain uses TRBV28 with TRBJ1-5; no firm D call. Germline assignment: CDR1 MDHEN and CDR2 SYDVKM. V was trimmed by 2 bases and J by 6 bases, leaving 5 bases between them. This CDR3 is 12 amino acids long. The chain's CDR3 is CASSLKGQPQHF. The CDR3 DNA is TGTGCCAGCAGTTTAAAAGGTCAGCCCCAGCATTTT. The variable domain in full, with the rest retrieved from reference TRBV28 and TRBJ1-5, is DVKVTQSSRYLVKRTGEKVFLECVQDMDHENMFWYRQDPGLGLRLIYFSYDVKMKEKGDIPEGYSVSREKKERFSLILESASTNQTSMYLCASSLKGQPQHFGDGTRLSIL.

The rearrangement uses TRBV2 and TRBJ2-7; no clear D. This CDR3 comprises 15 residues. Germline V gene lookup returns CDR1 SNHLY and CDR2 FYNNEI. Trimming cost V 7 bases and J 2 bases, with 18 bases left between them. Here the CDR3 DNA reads TGTGCCAGCAAGGCAGAGCTCCTACCCCCCTACGAGCAGTACTTC. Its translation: CASKAELLPPYEQYF.

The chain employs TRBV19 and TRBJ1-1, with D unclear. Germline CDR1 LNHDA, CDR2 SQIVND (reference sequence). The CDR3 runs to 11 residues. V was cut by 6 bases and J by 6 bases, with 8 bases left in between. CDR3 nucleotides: TGTGCCAGTAGGGCGGGCCCTGAAGCTTTCTTT. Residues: CASRAGPEAFF.

CDR3 sequence (DNA): TGTGCCAGCCAAGGTCGGAAGCTCTATGGCTACACCTTC. This sequence encodes CASQGRKLYGYTF. This sequence joins TRBV2 and TRBJ1-2; D is ambiguous. Deletions cut 8 bases from V and 4 bases from J, with 14 bases between. Looked up from germline, CDR1 is SNHLY and CDR2 is FYNNEI. This CDR3 spans 13 amino acids. Using reference TRBV2 and TRBJ1-2 for the parts outside the CDR3, the full variable domain is EPEVTQTPSHQVTQMGQEVILRCVPISNHLYFYWYRQILGQKVEFLVSFYNNEISEKSEIFDDQFSVERPDGSNFTLKIRSTKLEDSAMYFCASQGRKLYGYTFGSGTRLTVV.

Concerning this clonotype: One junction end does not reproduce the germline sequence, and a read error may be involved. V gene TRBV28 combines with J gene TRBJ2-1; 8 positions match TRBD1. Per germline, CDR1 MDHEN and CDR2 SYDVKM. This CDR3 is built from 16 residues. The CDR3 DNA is TGTGTCAGCAAAACCCTGGGACAGGAGACCTACAATGAGCAGTTCTTC. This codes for CVSKTLGQETYNEQFF.

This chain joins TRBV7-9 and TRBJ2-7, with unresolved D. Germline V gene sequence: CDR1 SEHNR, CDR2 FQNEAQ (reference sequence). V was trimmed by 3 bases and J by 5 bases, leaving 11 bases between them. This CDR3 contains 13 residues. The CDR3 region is CASSLDGSNEQYF. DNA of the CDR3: TGTGCCAGCAGCTTGGATGGCAGCAACGAGCAGTACTTC.

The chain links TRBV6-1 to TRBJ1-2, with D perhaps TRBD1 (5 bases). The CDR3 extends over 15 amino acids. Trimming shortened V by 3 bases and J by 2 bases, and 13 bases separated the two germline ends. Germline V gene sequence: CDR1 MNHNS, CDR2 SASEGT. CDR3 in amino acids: CASSEGTHSNYGYTF. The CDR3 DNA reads TGTGCCAGCAGTGAGGGGACTCACTCAAACTATGGCTACACCTTC.

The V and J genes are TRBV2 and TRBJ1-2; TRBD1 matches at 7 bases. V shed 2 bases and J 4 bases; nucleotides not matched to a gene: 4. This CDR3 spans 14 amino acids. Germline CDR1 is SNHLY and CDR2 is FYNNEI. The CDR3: CASSEKGALYGYTF. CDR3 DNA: TGTGCCAGCAGTGAAAAGGGGGCCCTCTATGGCTACACCTTC. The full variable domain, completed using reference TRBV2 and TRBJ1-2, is EPEVTQTPSHQVTQMGQEVILRCVPISNHLYFYWYRQILGQKVEFLVSFYNNEISEKSEIFDDQFSVERPDGSNFTLKIRSTKLEDSAMYFCASSEKGALYGYTFGSGTRLTVV.

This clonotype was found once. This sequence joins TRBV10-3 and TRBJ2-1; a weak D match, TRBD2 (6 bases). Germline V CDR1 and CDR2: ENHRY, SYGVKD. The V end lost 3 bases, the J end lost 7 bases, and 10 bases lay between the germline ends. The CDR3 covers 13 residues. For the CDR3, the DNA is TGTGCCATCAGTGACGGGGGTCGGAATGAGCAGTTCTTC. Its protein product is CAISDGGRNEQFF.

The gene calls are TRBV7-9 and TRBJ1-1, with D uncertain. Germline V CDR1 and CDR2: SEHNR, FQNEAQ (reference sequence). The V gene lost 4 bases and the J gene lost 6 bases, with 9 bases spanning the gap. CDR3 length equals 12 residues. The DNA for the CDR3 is TGTGCCAGCAGCTCCCCCAATCCTGAAGCTTTCTTT. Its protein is CASSSPNPEAFF.

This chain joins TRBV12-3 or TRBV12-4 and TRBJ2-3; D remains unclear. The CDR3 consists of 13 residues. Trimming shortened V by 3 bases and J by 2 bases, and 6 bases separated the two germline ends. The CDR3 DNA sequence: TGTGCCAGCAGTTTTGTCATCACAGATACGCAGTATTTT. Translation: CASSFVITDTQYF.

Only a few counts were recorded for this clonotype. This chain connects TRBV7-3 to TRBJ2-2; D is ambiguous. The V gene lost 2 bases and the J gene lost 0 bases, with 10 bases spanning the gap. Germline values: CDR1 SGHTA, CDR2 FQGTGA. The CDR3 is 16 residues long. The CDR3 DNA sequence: TGTGCCAGCAGCTTAGACCCAGGAACGAACACCGGGGAGCTGTTTTTT. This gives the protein CASSLDPGTNTGELFF.

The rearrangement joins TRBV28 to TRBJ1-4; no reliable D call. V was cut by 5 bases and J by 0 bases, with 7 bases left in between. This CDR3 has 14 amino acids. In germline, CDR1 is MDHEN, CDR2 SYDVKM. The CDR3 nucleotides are TGTGCCAGCAGTCCCACCGCAACTAATGAAAAACTGTTTTTT. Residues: CASSPTATNEKLFF.

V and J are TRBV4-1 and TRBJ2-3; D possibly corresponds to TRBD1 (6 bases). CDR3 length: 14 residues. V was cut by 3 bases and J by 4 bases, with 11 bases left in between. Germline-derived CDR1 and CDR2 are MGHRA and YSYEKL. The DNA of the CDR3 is TGCGCCAGCAGCCACGCGTGGGGGCCAGATACGCAGTATTTT. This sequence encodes CASSHAWGPDTQYF.

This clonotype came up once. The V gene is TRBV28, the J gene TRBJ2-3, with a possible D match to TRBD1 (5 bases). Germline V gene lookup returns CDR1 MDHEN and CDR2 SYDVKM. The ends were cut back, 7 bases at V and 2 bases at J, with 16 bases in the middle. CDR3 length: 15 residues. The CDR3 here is CASTPGITPTDTQYF. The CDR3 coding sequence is TGTGCCAGCACCCCAGGGATTACCCCCACAGATACGCAGTATTTT.

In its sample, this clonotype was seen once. CDR3 sequence (DNA): TGTGCCAGCAGCGTAGGGGCAGGGGGTGGCTACGAGCAGTACTTC. Amino acids: CASSVGAGGGYEQYF. The chain combines TRBV9 with TRBJ2-7, with 7 positions matching TRBD1. Germline assignment: CDR1 SGDLS and CDR2 YYNGEE. The length of the CDR3 is 15 residues. J gave up 3 bases and V 0 bases, and 6 bases lay outside the gene matches.

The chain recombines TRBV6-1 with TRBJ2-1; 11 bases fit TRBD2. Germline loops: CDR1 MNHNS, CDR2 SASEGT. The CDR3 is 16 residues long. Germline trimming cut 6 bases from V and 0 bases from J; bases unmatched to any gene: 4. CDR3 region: CASRPTSGSSYNEQFF. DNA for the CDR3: TGTGCCAGCAGGCCAACTAGCGGGAGCTCCTACAATGAGCAGTTCTTC.

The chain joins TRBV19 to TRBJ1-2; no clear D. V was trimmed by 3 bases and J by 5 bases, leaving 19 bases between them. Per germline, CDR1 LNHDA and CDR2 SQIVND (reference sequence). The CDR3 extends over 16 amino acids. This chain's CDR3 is CASSILTVPNDYGYTF. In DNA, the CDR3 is TGTGCCAGTAGTATTTTGACGGTTCCCAATGATTATGGCTACACCTTC. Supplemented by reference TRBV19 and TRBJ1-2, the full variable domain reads DGGITQSPKYLFRKEGQNVTLSCEQNLNHDAMYWYRQDPGQGLRLIYYSQIVNDFQKGDIAEGYSVSREKKESFPLTVTSAQKNPTAFYLCASSILTVPNDYGYTFGSGTRLTVV.

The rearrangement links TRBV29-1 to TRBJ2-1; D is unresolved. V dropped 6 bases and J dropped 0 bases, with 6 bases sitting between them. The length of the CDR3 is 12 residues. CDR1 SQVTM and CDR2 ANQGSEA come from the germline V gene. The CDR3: CSVGSSYNEQFF. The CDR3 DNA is TGCAGCGTCGGCAGCTCCTACAATGAGCAGTTCTTC.